This T cell receptor (beta chain) was sequenced during a study of response to subunit inactivated influenza vaccine. TCRdb called the RT-PCR reads again in MiXCR, with one record for every CDR3 protein. Of under 850,000 distinct CDR3 sequences in the sample, approximately 17% were seen once. CDR1 and CDR2 (germline): SGHRS, YFSETQ. The CDR3 spans 14 residues. Trimming cost V 1 base and J 7 bases, with 14 bases left between them. Specimen: PBMCs from blood, collected 5 days after vaccination. The TCR was taken from a man aged 50-60 years who received an inactivated influenza vaccine. The chain combines TRBV5-1 with TRBJ2-5; D is uncertain. The CDR3 is CASSLRYGSGTQYF. The CDR3, as DNA: TGCGCCAGCAGCTTGCGGTATGGCTCAGGGACCCAGTACTTC.